This T cell receptor beta chain was captured by sequencing in a study of human versus mouse CDR3 diversity and MHC coevolution. Naive CD4 T cells were sorted as CD45RO-negative, CD62L-positive. Sequencing used immunoSEQ multiplex PCR; TCRdb keeps in-frame clones, though not all of them. The sample has 45,000 to 75,000 clones, approximately 94% seen once. Germline loops: CDR1 SGHRS, CDR2 YFSETQ. Trimming left V 0 bases short and J 5 bases short, with 12 bases between. CDR3 size: 15 residues. This sequence was found in a person in their 60s in good health. V and J are TRBV5-1 and TRBJ2-1; D possibly corresponds to TRBD1 (5 bases). The material sequenced was naive CD4+ T cells from blood. Subset reported: CD45RO-negative CD62L-positive naive CD4 T cells. In DNA form, the CDR3 reads TGCGCCAGCAGCTTGGGGCAGGGTGGTCACAATGAGCAGTTCTTC. Translation: CASSLGQGGHNEQFF.